The TCR beta chain under discussion was sequenced for a study of cytomegalovirus exposure and HLA in healthy donors. Turning to the study itself: An earlier analysis found 100 million or so unique TCR beta sequences from 200 million or so T cells.

The germline V gene has CDR1 MDHEN and CDR2 SYDVKM. The CDR3 runs to 19 residues. V shed 4 bases and J 3 bases; nucleotides not matched to a gene: 13. Study-level results: It was only CMV serostatus that was available as immune exposure information.

Turning to this clone: The antigen is unknown.

The primer mix had 60 Vbeta and 13 Jbeta primers. TCRdb keeps only in-frame clones here, not all; method: immunoSEQ multiplex PCR. The sample consists of fewer than 80,000 clones, around 76% of them appearing once. The chain carries TRBV28 and TRBJ2-2; 11 positions agree with TRBD2. The material sequenced was PBMCs. This sequence was found in a man younger than 30 in good health and CMV-seronegative. The CDR3 loop is CASSSTSGTSGSYTGELFF. CDR3 in DNA: TGTGCCAGCAGTTCGACGTCCGGGACTAGCGGATCTTACACCGGGGAGCTGTTTTTT.